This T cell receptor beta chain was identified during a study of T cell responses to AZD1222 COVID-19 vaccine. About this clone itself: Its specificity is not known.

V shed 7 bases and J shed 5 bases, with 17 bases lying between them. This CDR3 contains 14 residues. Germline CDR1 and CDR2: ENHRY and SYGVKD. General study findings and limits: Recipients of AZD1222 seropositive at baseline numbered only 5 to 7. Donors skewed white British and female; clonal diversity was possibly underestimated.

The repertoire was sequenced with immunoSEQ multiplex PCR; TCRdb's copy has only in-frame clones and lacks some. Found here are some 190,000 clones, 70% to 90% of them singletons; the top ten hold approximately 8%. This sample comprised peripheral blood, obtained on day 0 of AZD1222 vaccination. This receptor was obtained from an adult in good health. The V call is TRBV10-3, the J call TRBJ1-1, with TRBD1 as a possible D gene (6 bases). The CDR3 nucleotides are TGTGCCATCAAGGCGGGGCAGGGGAAGACTGAAGCTTTCTTT. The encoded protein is CAIKAGQGKTEAFF.